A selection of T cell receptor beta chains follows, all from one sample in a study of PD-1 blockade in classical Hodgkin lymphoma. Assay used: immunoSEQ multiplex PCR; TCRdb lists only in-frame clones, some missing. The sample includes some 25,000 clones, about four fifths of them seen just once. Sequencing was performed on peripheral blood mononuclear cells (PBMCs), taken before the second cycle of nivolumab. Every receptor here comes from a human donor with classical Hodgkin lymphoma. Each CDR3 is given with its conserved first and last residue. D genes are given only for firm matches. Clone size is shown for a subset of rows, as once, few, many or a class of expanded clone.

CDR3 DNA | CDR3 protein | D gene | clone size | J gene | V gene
TGTGCCAGCAGCGGAACTGCTGGAAACACCATATATTTT | CASSGTAGNTIYF | . | . | TRBJ1-3 | TRBV27
TGCGCCAGCAGCCAAGAACTTTGGGGACAGCCCTATGGCTACACCTTC | CASSQELWGQPYGYTF | TRBD1 | few | TRBJ1-2 | TRBV4-3
TGCGCCAGCAGCCAAGTTCTGTCTAGTTCCTACGAGCAGTACTTC | CASSQVLSSSYEQYF | . | few | TRBJ2-7 | TRBV4-3
TGTGCCAGCAGTCTATGGCGCTACGAGCAGTACTTC | CASSLWRYEQYF | . | . | TRBJ2-7 | TRBV28
TGTGCCAGCAGCGTAGGGCGCTCTGGAAACACCATATATTTT | CASSVGRSGNTIYF | . | . | TRBJ1-3 | TRBV9
TGTGCCTGGAGCCCGGGACTAGCTGACGAGCAGTACTTC | CAWSPGLADEQYF | TRBD2 | . | TRBJ2-7 | TRBV30
TGTGCCAGCAGCTTGGACTGGAGAGGAGGCTACACCTTC | CASSLDWRGGYTF | . | . | TRBJ1-2 | TRBV2
TGTGCCAGTCTTGAAGGTGGGGGCGCTGAACAGCCCCAGCATTTT | CASLEGGGAEQPQHF | . | . | TRBJ1-5 | TRBV2
TGTGCCAGCAGCCAAGATCTCCCGGCAGGGGAACATGGCTACACCTTC | CASSQDLPAGEHGYTF | . | . | TRBJ1-2 | TRBV14
TGTGCCAGCAGCCCCGCCGACAGCTACGAGCAGTACTTC | CASSPADSYEQYF | . | . | TRBJ2-7 | TRBV7-3
TGTGCCACATACAGGGATTTCACAGATACGCAGTATTTT | CATYRDFTDTQYF | . | . | TRBJ2-3 | TRBV6-5
TGCGCCAGCAGCCAAGATTGGAGCGGTAACACCGGGGAGCTGTTTTTT | CASSQDWSGNTGELFF | . | . | TRBJ2-2 | TRBV4-1
TGTGCCAGCAGTGTTGAAGGTGGCAATGGCTACACCTTC | CASSVEGGNGYTF | . | . | TRBJ1-2 | TRBV2
TGTGCCAGCTCACCAGGGCCGGGACAACGAACAAACATTCAGTACTTC | CASSPGPGQRTNIQYF | . | . | TRBJ2-4 | TRBV18
TGCGCCAGCAGTGCCGGGACAGCCCAAAACGGGGAGCTGTTTTTT | CASSAGTAQNGELFF | TRBD1 | . | TRBJ2-2 | TRBV5-1
TGTGCCAGCTCGCGCGCTCAGGGGTTTGGTGAAAAACTGTTTTTT | CASSRAQGFGEKLFF | . | . | TRBJ1-4 | TRBV18
TGTGCCAGCAGCTCGTGGCAGGGGGGGGAGACCCAGTACTTC | CASSSWQGGETQYF | . | . | TRBJ2-5 | TRBV7-2
TGTGCCAGCAGCTCCCAGGCCGGGGCTGAAGCTTTCTTT | CASSSQAGAEAFF | . | . | TRBJ1-1 | TRBV5-4
TGTGCCATCAGTCCCTCCGGGACAGGGGAAAGGGGCTATGGCTACACCTTC | CAISPSGTGERGYGYTF | TRBD1 | once | TRBJ1-2 | TRBV10-3
TGTGCCAGCAGCTTCAGTGGTAGGGTGGGACGTGAAGCTTTCTTT | CASSFSGRVGREAFF | . | . | TRBJ1-1 | TRBV7-2
TGTGCCAGCGGGCGGACAGGGGATGGCTACACCTTC | CASGRTGDGYTF | TRBD1 | few | TRBJ1-2 | TRBV9
TGTGCCAGCAGCTTAGGGCCCAGGGGGAGCAATCAGCCCCAGCATTTT | CASSLGPRGSNQPQHF | TRBD1 | . | TRBJ1-5 | TRBV7-8
TGTGCCATTAAAGACACCGCAGGACATTCACCCCTCCACTTT | CAIKDTAGHSPLHF | . | . | TRBJ1-6 | TRBV10-3
TGTGCCAGCAGCCTTACCTCAGGGGGCACCACTGAAGCTTTCTTT | CASSLTSGGTTEAFF | TRBD1 | . | TRBJ1-1 | TRBV7-2
TGTGCCAGCAGCTTATGGGACGCCAGCTCTGGAAACACCATATATTTT | CASSLWDASSGNTIYF | . | once | TRBJ1-3 | TRBV7-2
TGTGCCAGCAGCTTCTACGAGCAGTACTTC | CASSFYEQYF | . | few | TRBJ2-7 | TRBV5-8
TGTGCCTGGAAGGACGGGCGTAACACCGGGGAGCTGTTTTTT | CAWKDGRNTGELFF | . | . | TRBJ2-2 | TRBV30
TGTGCCAGCAGCTTGGAACAGGGGAGTAGCGAGCAGTACTTC | CASSLEQGSSEQYF | TRBD1 | . | TRBJ2-7 | TRBV11-3
TGTGCCAGCAGCTTAGTGGGGGGTCTGGATCCGAATGGCTACACCTTC | CASSLVGGLDPNGYTF | . | . | TRBJ1-2 | TRBV7-6
TGCGCCAGCAGCTTGGTTGGAAACACCATATATTTT | CASSLVGNTIYF | . | few | TRBJ1-3 | TRBV5-1
TGTGCCAGCAGCAAGGACAGGGGAAATAGCAATCAGCCCCAGCATTTT | CASSKDRGNSNQPQHF | TRBD1 | . | TRBJ1-5 | TRBV7-9
TGTGCCAGCAGCCCTAACCTCAGGGGGAGGACGCCAACTTACGAGCAGTACTTC | CASSPNLRGRTPTYEQYF | . | . | TRBJ2-7 | TRBV7-6
TGCGCCAGCAGCCAAGATTTGGACAGGGCGGGAAATGAGCAGTTCTTC | CASSQDLDRAGNEQFF | TRBD1 | . | TRBJ2-1 | TRBV4-3
TGTGCCAGCAAGGAGGGGAACTGGGGCTACACCTTC | CASKEGNWGYTF | . | . | TRBJ1-2 | TRBV28
TGTGCCAGCAGTCCCTGGGGCGGCGGAACCTACGAGCAGTACTTC | CASSPWGGGTYEQYF | . | . | TRBJ2-7 | TRBV6-5
TGTGCCAGCAGTTTATTCCTCGGGACAGGTGCTGAAGCTTTCTTT | CASSLFLGTGAEAFF | TRBD1 | . | TRBJ1-1 | TRBV27
TGTGCCAGCAGTAAGGCCTTCTACGAGCAGTACTTC | CASSKAFYEQYF | . | . | TRBJ2-7 | TRBV2
TGCGCCAGCAGCCAATACAATGAGCAGTTCTTC | CASSQYNEQFF | . | . | TRBJ2-1 | TRBV4-3
TGCGCCAGCAGCCAAGACCTACCAAGGGGATCCTACGAGCAGTACTTC | CASSQDLPRGSYEQYF | . | . | TRBJ2-7 | TRBV4-3
TGTGCCAGCAGCCGAACAAATCACCCGGTTTCGACTGAAGCTTTCTTT | CASSRTNHPVSTEAFF | . | . | TRBJ1-1 | TRBV7-8
TGTGCCAGCAGCTTGGCCGGGACAGCCCTTTCCTACGAGCAGTACTTC | CASSLAGTALSYEQYF | TRBD1 | . | TRBJ2-7 | TRBV11-3
TGTGCCAGTATTGGACTAGCGGGGGGTGAGCAGTTCTTC | CASIGLAGGEQFF | TRBD2 | . | TRBJ2-1 | TRBV7-2
TGTGCCAGCAGCCCCAAGAAGGGGGCCAACGTCCTGACTTTC | CASSPKKGANVLTF | . | . | TRBJ2-6 | TRBV21-1